This T cell receptor (beta chain) was observed in a study of siplizumab effects on memory and regulatory T cells. General study results and limits: Relative to controls at 25% to 30%, mappable alloreactive CD4+ clones exhibited a mean Treg-derived proportion of more than 60% with siplizumab. Naive T cells looked more diverse than memory cells and looked like major alloresponse contributors. Alloreactive sequences traceable to unstimulated CD4+ memory cells declined significantly under siplizumab.

The CDR3 spans 13 residues. V gave up 6 bases and J gave up 3 bases; unmatched junction bases: 2. Germline lookup yields CDR1 MNHNS and CDR2 SASEGT. In regard to this clone: What it recognizes is unknown.

The study assayed 75,000 to 100,000 TCR templates per sample. Produced via immunoSEQ multiplex PCR; TCRdb's table is partial and in-frame only. Of 60,000 to 70,000 clones listed, around 90% were seen once; the top ten hold 1.7%. The sequenced material came from Tregs sorted from blood. This TCR came from a human donor in good health. The rearrangement uses TRBV6-1 and TRBJ2-5; the match to TRBD1 covers 9 bases. The CDR3 is CASRRQGEETQYF. The CDR3, as DNA: TGTGCCAGCAGAAGACAGGGGGAAGAGACCCAGTACTTC.